These T cell receptor beta chains were read from a single sample in a study of blood T cell repertoires in COVID-19. Measured with immunoSEQ multiplex PCR; TCRdb has only the in-frame clones, and not every one. Among 45,000 to 55,000 clones listed, about four fifths were seen once. The material sequenced was peripheral blood. Receptors were obtained from a man aged 50 to 60 with active COVID-19. Both conserved end residues are part of each CDR3. A D gene is named only where the DNA matches it firmly. For some rows the clone size is stated as once, few or many, or as a class when expanded; others skip it.

abundance | j_gene | v_gene | d_gene | CDR3nt | CDR3aa
. | TRBJ1-1 | TRBV24-1 | . | TGTGCCACCAGTAATAACCCGGGTACTGAAGCTTTCTTT | CATSNNPGTEAFF
. | TRBJ2-3 | TRBV9 | TRBD2 | TGTGCCAGCAGCGTCGTAGCGGGAAGCACAGATACGCAGTATTTT | CASSVVAGSTDTQYF
. | TRBJ2-7 | TRBV4-2 | . | TGTGCCAGCAGCCAAGATCCGACAGCGACCTACGAGCAGTACTTC | CASSQDPTATYEQYF
once | TRBJ2-7 | TRBV2 | . | TGTGCCAGCAGCCACCCGACAGTTATGGACGAGCAGTACTTC | CASSHPTVMDEQYF
once | TRBJ2-7 | TRBV5-4 | . | TGTGCCAGCAGCAGCTTCAATTACGAGCAGTACTTC | CASSSFNYEQYF
. | TRBJ2-3 | TRBV19 | TRBD2 | TGTGCCAGTAGGCTGACTAGCGCCAGCACAGATACGCAGTATTTT | CASRLTSASTDTQYF
. | TRBJ2-1 | TRBV2 | TRBD2 | TGTGCCAGCAGTGAAGAGGGACTAGCGGGCGTCTACAATGAGCAGTTCTTC | CASSEEGLAGVYNEQFF
. | TRBJ1-1 | TRBV9 | . | TGTGCCAGCAGCGCCAGACAGTACACTGAAGCTTTCTTT | CASSARQYTEAFF
once | TRBJ1-1 | TRBV6-6 | TRBD1 | TGTGCCAGCAGCGACAGGGATCTTGCTGAAGCTTTCTTT | CASSDRDLAEAFF
. | TRBJ2-2 | TRBV5-4 | TRBD2 | TGTGCCAGCAGTACCCGCGGGGGGGCGAACACCGGGGAGCTGTTTTTT | CASSTRGGANTGELFF
. | TRBJ2-7 | TRBV29-1 | TRBD2 | TGCAGCGTTGAAGACGGGGAGGGAATGGGGGAGCAGTACTTC | CSVEDGEGMGEQYF
few | TRBJ1-5 | TRBV19 | TRBD1 | TGTGCCAGTAGTATGGACAGGCTAGGACAGCCCCAGCATTTT | CASSMDRLGQPQHF
. | TRBJ1-2 | TRBV3-1/TRBV3-2 | . | TGTGCCAGCAGCCAAGTTGGGCAGGGCCTTTGGGATGGCTACACCTTC | CASSQVGQGLWDGYTF
few | TRBJ1-2 | TRBV3-1/TRBV3-2 | . | TGTGCCAGCAGCCAAGCCCGACGGGTTGGCTACACCTTC | CASSQARRVGYTF
. | TRBJ1-2 | TRBV28 | TRBD1 | TGTGCCAGCAGTACCTCACAGGGGCTCTTGAACGGCTACACCTTC | CASSTSQGLLNGYTF
. | TRBJ2-5 | TRBV12-3/TRBV12-4 | . | TGTGCCAGCAGTTTTAAGAGAGAGACCCAGTACTTC | CASSFKRETQYF
. | TRBJ1-1 | TRBV5-1 | . | TGCGCCAGCAGCTTGGGCGACGCGAGCGGCACTGAAGCTTTCTTT | CASSLGDASGTEAFF